The 9 T cell receptor beta chains below all came from one sample that was sequenced in a study of post-analysis software for immune sequencing data. Unique molecular identifiers had been added to the TCR beta cDNA libraries. Each CDR3 protein gets one entry after TCRdb re-called the PCR reads with MiXCR. The sample includes over 700,000 distinct CDR3 sequences, roughly 29% of them seen just once. Overall study findings and caveats: Comparison of patients with controls showed 4 to 6 TRBV segments more frequent in patients, TRBV5-6, TRBV5-1 and TRBV20-1 among them.

These TCRs' antigens remain unknown. Sequences were obtained from blood. These receptors were obtained from a girl between 10 and 17 years old with multiple sclerosis.

V usage is TRBV11-2 and J usage is TRBJ2-5; the D is unclear. V lost 5 bases, J lost 5 bases, and 12 bases lay in between. Germline CDR1 SGHAT, CDR2 FQNNGV. The CDR3 length is 13 residues. CDR3 sequence (DNA): TGTGCCAGCAGCCGAGAATCGAGGGAGACCCAGTACTTC. As protein: CASSRESRETQYF. The whole variable domain, remainder taken from reference TRBV11-2 and TRBJ2-5, is EAGVAQSPRYKIIEKRQSVAFWCNPISGHATLYWYQQILGQGPKLLIQFQNNGVVDDSQLPKDRFSAERLKGVDSTLKIQPAKLEDSAVYLCASSRESRETQYFGPGTRLLVL.

V usage is TRBV28 and J usage is TRBJ2-5; 7 nucleotides agree with TRBD2. CDR3 length: 17 amino acids. Trimming took 2 bases from V and 3 from J; bases not matched to a gene: 12. The V gene's germline CDR1 is MDHEN and CDR2 SYDVKM. CDR3 amino acids: CASSLSPGWREKETQYF. CDR3 coding DNA: TGTGCCAGCAGTTTAAGCCCCGGATGGCGGGAGAAAGAGACCCAGTACTTC. The full variable domain, completed using reference TRBV28 and TRBJ2-5, is DVKVTQSSRYLVKRTGEKVFLECVQDMDHENMFWYRQDPGLGLRLIYFSYDVKMKEKGDIPEGYSVSREKKERFSLILESASTNQTSMYLCASSLSPGWREKETQYFGPGTRLLVL.

The V call is TRBV2, the J call TRBJ1-1; D is unresolved. Germline lookup yields CDR1 SNHLY and CDR2 FYNNEI. The V gene lost 1 base and the J gene lost 6 bases, with 6 bases spanning the gap. CDR3 length equals 12 residues. CDR3 amino acids: CASSEVMAEAFF. CDR3 DNA: TGTGCCAGCAGTGAAGTTATGGCTGAAGCTTTCTTT.

The sample holds one count of this clonotype. The CDR3 loop is CSARPGQSNTEAFF. The CDR3 DNA follows: TGCAGTGCTAGACCGGGACAGAGCAACACTGAAGCTTTCTTT. V is TRBV20-1 and J is TRBJ1-1, with 7 positions matching TRBD1. CDR1 and CDR2 (germline): DFQATT, SNEGSKA (reference sequence). The V and J ends lost 2 bases and 2 bases, in that order; junction bases with no gene match: 5. The CDR3 is 14 residues long.

For this clonotype: Germline is not matched at one junction end, which may reflect a read error. V usage is TRBV6-5 and J usage is TRBJ1-2; D gene unclear. The CDR3 contains 13 residues. The germline CDR1 and CDR2 sequences are MNHEY and SVGAGI. The CDR3 here is CASGYYRSEGYTF. For the CDR3, the DNA is TGTGCCAGCGGTTACTACCGATCGGAGGGCTACACCTTC.

This clonotype has ten or more counts. The chain is built from TRBV20-1 and TRBJ2-5, with D unresolved. Trimming left V 3 bases short and J 4 bases short, with 9 bases between. This CDR3 is 12 amino acids long. Germline V gives CDR1 DFQATT, CDR2 SNEGSKA (reference sequence). CDR3 bases: TGCAGTGCTAGGGAGAGTCGAGAGACCCAGTACTTC. Its translation is CSARESRETQYF.

The table lists this clonotype with a few counts. This chain links TRBV14 with TRBJ1-1, with D maybe TRBD1 (6 bases). The CDR3 consists of 15 residues. V was cut by 4 bases and J by 0 bases, with 12 bases left in between. Germline CDR1 is SGHDN and CDR2 is FVKESK. As DNA, the CDR3 is TGTGCCAGCAGCCCCCGGACAGCCATGAACACTGAAGCTTTCTTT. This gives the protein CASSPRTAMNTEAFF.

This clonotype was observed a few times. The rearrangement joins TRBV6-6 to TRBJ1-2; TRBD1 might be the D (6 bases). Germline V gives CDR1 MNHNY, CDR2 SVGAGI (reference sequence). V was cut by 5 bases and J by 0 bases, with 16 bases left in between. The CDR3 runs to 16 residues. CDR3 DNA: TGTGCCAGCAGTCCCCAAAGGGGGATGCCTAACTATGGCTACACCTTC. It encodes CASSPQRGMPNYGYTF.

In this sample, this clonotype turned up once. This rearrangement joins TRBV18 to TRBJ1-2; 7 bases fit TRBD1. CDR3 length: 14 amino acids. Trimming cost V 5 bases and J 7 bases; bases outside gene matches: 10. Germline V CDR1 and CDR2: KGHSH, LQKENI. In DNA, the CDR3 is TGTGCCAGCTCATTCGACAGGGCCTCGGGTGGCTACACCTTC. Amino acid sequence: CASSFDRASGGYTF.